This is a list of T cell receptor beta chains from one sample in a study of blood T cell repertoires in COVID-19. The table came from immunoSEQ multiplex PCR; TCRdb's copy has only in-frame clones and leaves some out. This sample has 200,000 to 250,000 clones; roughly 90% occur once, and the top ten carry approximately 16%. Sequencing input: PBMCs or T cells enriched from blood (not recorded which). The receptors originated from a man aged 25-40 years who had been exposed to COVID-19. CDR3s include the opening cysteine and the closing phenylalanine or tryptophan. The order of the fields is J gene, clone size, D gene, V gene, CDR3 DNA, CDR3 protein. D genes are given only for firm matches. Size values are once, few and many counts, or a class for expanded clones, and some rows have none.

>TRBJ1-1|.|TRBD1|TRBV6-1
TGTGCCAGCAGTGTTGGGACAGGGGGGCGGGGAGGAATGAACACTGAAGCTTTCTTT
CASSVGTGGRGGMNTEAFF
>TRBJ1-2|once|TRBD1|TRBV15
TGTGCCACCAGCAGGGACACGGACAGGGCAGGACGTGGCTACACCTTC
CATSRDTDRAGRGYTF
>TRBJ2-5|.|.|TRBV27
TGTGCCAGCAGTTTTCGCAGGTGGGAGACCCAGTACTTC
CASSFRRWETQYF
>TRBJ2-6|.|.|TRBV6-4
TGTGCCAGCAGTGACTCGGACAGCTCTGGGGCCAACGTCCTGACTTTC
CASSDSDSSGANVLTF
>TRBJ1-2|.|TRBD1|TRBV25-1
TGTGCCAGCAGTGAACGTACAGGGGCCGTTGGCTACACCTTC
CASSERTGAVGYTF
>TRBJ1-6|once|.|TRBV2
TGTGCCAGCAGTCCAGTGAGAGGCCATTCACCCCTCCACTTT
CASSPVRGHSPLHF
>TRBJ1-2|.|.|TRBV7-6
TGTGCCACGCGGGGGGTATATGGCTACACCTTC
CATRGVYGYTF
>TRBJ2-7|once|TRBD1|TRBV5-6
TGTGCCAGCAGCTCGCCGGACAGGGGGCGTTACGAGCAGTACTTC
CASSSPDRGRYEQYF
>TRBJ2-5|.|.|TRBV29-1
TGCAGCGTTGAAGGGGCAGCCTCCCAAGAGACCCAGTACTTC
CSVEGAASQETQYF
>TRBJ1-1|.|.|TRBV5-1
TGCGCCAGCCGCTTAAGCATGAACACTGAAGCTTTCTTT
CASRLSMNTEAFF
>TRBJ1-3|once|.|TRBV9
TGTGCCAGCAGCGAGACCAACCTCAGGGATTCTGGAAACACCATATATTTT
CASSETNLRDSGNTIYF
>TRBJ1-1|.|.|TRBV24-1
TGTGCCACCATTGATGTAGGCGTGCCAGGGAGGGGCACTGAAGCTTTCTTT
CATIDVGVPGRGTEAFF
>TRBJ2-1|.|TRBD2|TRBV7-9
TGTGCCAGCAGCTTCGGTCTAGCGGGTTTCAATGAGCAGTTCTTC
CASSFGLAGFNEQFF
>TRBJ1-1|.|.|TRBV7-8
TGTGCCAGCAGCTTAGCGGGACATAACCGCGAAGCTTTCTTT
CASSLAGHNREAFF
>TRBJ1-6|.|.|TRBV30
TGTGCCTGGGTGCAGGACTATAATTCACCCCTCCACTTT
CAWVQDYNSPLHF
>TRBJ2-5|.|.|TRBV11-2
TGTGCCAGCAGCTTAGAGAGGGAGTTAGAGACCCAGTACTTC
CASSLERELETQYF
>TRBJ2-1|.|TRBD2|TRBV6-5
TGTGCCAGCACCATCGCCGGGGGGGCCTACAATGAGCAGTTCTTC
CASTIAGGAYNEQFF
>TRBJ1-3|.|.|TRBV15
TGTGCCACCAGCAGAGATCCGGGGGACGGAAACACCATATATTTT
CATSRDPGDGNTIYF
>TRBJ1-2|.|TRBD1|TRBV2
TGTGCCAGCTGCCGGGACAGGGCTAACTATGGCTACACCTTC
CASCRDRANYGYTF
>TRBJ1-1|.|.|TRBV27
TGTGCCAGTATACCCCAAGTCGGGACACCGAACACTGAAGCTTTCTTT
CASIPQVGTPNTEAFF
>TRBJ2-7|.|TRBD2|TRBV2
TGTGCCAGCAGTGAAGTTAGCGGGGGGCCCTACGAGCAGTACTTC
CASSEVSGGPYEQYF
>TRBJ1-2|.|.|TRBV10-1
TGCGCCAGCAGTGACAACAGTAGAGGCTACACCTTC
CASSDNSRGYTF
>TRBJ1-4|.|.|TRBV21-1
TGTGCCAGGACCCCTAGGTCTTGCACTAATGAAAAACTGTTTTTT
CARTPRSCTNEKLFF
>TRBJ2-7|.|TRBD1|TRBV10-3
TGTGCCATCAGTGGAGGGGGCGACCACGAGCAGTACTTC
CAISGGGDHEQYF
>TRBJ1-2|.|.|TRBV30
TGTGCCTGGGGAGGGAGCGGCTACACCTTC
CAWGGSGYTF
>TRBJ1-6|.|.|TRBV25-1
TGTGCCAGCAGTGCGGCAGGGTCCGGCAATTCACCCCTCCACTTT
CASSAAGSGNSPLHF
>TRBJ2-2|.|TRBD1|TRBV5-1
TGCGCCAGCACCGATACCGGGACAGGGATGGGCGGGGAGCTGTTTTTT
CASTDTGTGMGGELFF
>TRBJ2-1|.|.|TRBV6-6
TGTGCCAGCAGTAGGGGGAACGAGCAGTTCTTC
CASSRGNEQFF
>TRBJ2-1|few|TRBD2|TRBV6-2/TRBV6-3
TGTGCCAGCAGTTCTCATAGCGGGGGATATTACAATGAGCAGTTCTTC
CASSSHSGGYYNEQFF
>TRBJ2-4|.|.|TRBV5-5
TGTGCCAGCAGCCCACGACAGTTCCTAGCCAAAAACATTCAGTACTTC
CASSPRQFLAKNIQYF
>TRBJ1-6|.|.|TRBV12-3/TRBV12-4
TGTGCCAGCAGTTTAGATGAGAATTCACCCCTCCACTTT
CASSLDENSPLHF
>TRBJ2-5|few|TRBD2|TRBV2
TGTGCCAGCAGTGCCGTGTGGGGGGGATGGGAGACCCAGTACTTC
CASSAVWGGWETQYF
>TRBJ2-1|once|.|TRBV6-5
TGTGCCAGCAGTTACCGCCCTGTAGGGAGGTTAGTGGAGCAGTTCTTC
CASSYRPVGRLVEQFF
>TRBJ2-1|.|TRBD1|TRBV7-3
TGTGCCAGCAGCTTAAGGCGACAGGGGGCTAATGAGCAGTTCTTC
CASSLRRQGANEQFF
>TRBJ2-3|.|TRBD1|TRBV5-1
TGCGCCAGCGGACCAGGGGGCGGCACAGATACGCAGTATTTT
CASGPGGGTDTQYF
>TRBJ2-7|few|.|TRBV6-1
TGTGCCAGCAGTGAAGCGCTTGCGATCTACGAGCAGTACTTC
CASSEALAIYEQYF
>TRBJ1-2|.|.|TRBV13
TGTGCCAGCAGCTCCCTCTCCGGGGTCCGTCATGGCTACACCTTC
CASSSLSGVRHGYTF
>TRBJ1-4|.|.|TRBV19
TGTGCCAGTAGTTGGGGGGTGAAACTGTTTTTT
CASSWGVKLFF
>TRBJ2-1|.|.|TRBV19
TGTGCCAGTATCGAGGTCTTTGGCTACGGTGAGCAGTTCTTC
CASIEVFGYGEQFF
>TRBJ2-7|.|TRBD2|TRBV9
TGTGCCAGCAGCGTAGCCCCGGGACTAACCTACGAGCAGTACTTC
CASSVAPGLTYEQYF
>TRBJ1-2|few|TRBD1|TRBV5-1
TGCGCCAGCAGCGGGGGGACAGGGACTAACTATGGCTACACCTTC
CASSGGTGTNYGYTF
>TRBJ1-3|few|TRBD1|TRBV2
TGTGCCAGCAGTGAAGGGACAGGGTTGGGAAACACCATATATTTT
CASSEGTGLGNTIYF
>TRBJ2-3|.|.|TRBV6-2/TRBV6-3
TGTGCCAGCAGTCTCCGGGATACGCAGTATTTT
CASSLRDTQYF